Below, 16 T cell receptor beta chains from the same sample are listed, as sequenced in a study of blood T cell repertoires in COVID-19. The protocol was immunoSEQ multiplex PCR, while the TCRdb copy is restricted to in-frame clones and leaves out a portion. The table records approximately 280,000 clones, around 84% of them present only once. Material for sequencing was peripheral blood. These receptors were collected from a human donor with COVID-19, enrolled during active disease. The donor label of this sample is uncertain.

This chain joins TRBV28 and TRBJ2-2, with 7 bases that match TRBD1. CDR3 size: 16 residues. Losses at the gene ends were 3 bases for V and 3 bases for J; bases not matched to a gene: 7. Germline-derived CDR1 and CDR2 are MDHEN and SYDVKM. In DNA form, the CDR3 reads TGTGCCAGCAGTTTTTACACAGGGGCCCACACCGGGGAGCTGTTTTTT. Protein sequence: CASSFYTGAHTGELFF.

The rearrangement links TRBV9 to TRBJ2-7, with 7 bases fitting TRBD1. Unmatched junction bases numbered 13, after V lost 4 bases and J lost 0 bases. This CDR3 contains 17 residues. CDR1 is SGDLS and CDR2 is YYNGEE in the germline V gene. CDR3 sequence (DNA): TGTGCCAGCAGCCCAGACCAGGGGACAGACTTCTCCTACGAGCAGTACTTC. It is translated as CASSPDQGTDFSYEQYF.

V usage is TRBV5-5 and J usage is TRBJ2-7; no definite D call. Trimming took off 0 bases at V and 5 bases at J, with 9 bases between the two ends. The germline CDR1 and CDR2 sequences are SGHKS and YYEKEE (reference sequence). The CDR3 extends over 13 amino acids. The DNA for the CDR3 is TGTGCCAGCAGCTTGGGGCTGCCCAACGAGCAGTACTTC. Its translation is CASSLGLPNEQYF.

In DNA, the CDR3 is TGTGCCTGGAGTGATAGCGGCACATTGGGAACTGAAGCTTTCTTT. Translating gives CAWSDSGTLGTEAFF. This sequence joins TRBV30 and TRBJ1-1; the D is unclear. The V end was cut by 1 base, the J end by 5 bases, with 17 bases between. Germline values: CDR1 GTSNPN, CDR2 SVGIG (reference sequence). This CDR3 comprises 15 residues.

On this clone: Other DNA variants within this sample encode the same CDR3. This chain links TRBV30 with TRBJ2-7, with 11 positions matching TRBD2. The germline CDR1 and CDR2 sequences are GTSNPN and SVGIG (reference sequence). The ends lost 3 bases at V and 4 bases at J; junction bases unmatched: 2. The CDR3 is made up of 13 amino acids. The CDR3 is CAWRLAGGYEQYF. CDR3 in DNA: TGTGCCTGGAGGCTAGCGGGAGGTTACGAGCAGTACTTC.

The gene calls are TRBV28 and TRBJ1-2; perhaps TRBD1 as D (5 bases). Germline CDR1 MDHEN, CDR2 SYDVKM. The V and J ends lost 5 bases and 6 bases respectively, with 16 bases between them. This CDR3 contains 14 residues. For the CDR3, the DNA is TGTGCCAGCAGTCCTCCGGGAGGGGTGCATGGCTACACCTTC. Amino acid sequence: CASSPPGGVHGYTF.

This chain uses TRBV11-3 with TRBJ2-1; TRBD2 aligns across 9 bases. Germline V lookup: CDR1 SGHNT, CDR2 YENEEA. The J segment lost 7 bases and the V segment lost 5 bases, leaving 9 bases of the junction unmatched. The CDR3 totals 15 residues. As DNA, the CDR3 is TGTGCCAGCAGCCCTGGGGCGGGAGGGTTGAATGAGCAGTTCTTC. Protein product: CASSPGAGGLNEQFF.

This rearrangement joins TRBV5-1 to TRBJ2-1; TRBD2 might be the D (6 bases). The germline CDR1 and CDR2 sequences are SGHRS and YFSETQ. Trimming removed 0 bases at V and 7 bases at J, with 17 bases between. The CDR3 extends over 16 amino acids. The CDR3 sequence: CASSLGMSGGTNEQFF. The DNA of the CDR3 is TGCGCCAGCAGCTTGGGGATGAGCGGAGGGACGAATGAGCAGTTCTTC.

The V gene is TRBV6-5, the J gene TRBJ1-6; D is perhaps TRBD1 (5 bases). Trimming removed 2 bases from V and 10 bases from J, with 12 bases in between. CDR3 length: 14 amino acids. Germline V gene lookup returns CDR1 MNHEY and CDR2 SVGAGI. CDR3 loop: CASSYGPGQSPLHF. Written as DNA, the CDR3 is TGTGCCAGCAGTTACGGCCCAGGGCAATCACCCCTCCACTTT.

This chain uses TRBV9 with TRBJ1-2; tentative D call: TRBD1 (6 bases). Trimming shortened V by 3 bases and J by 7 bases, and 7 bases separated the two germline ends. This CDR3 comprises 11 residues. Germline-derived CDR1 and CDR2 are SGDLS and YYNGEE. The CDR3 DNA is TGTGCCAGCAGCGGGGGGCTTGGCTACACCTTC. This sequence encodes CASSGGLGYTF.

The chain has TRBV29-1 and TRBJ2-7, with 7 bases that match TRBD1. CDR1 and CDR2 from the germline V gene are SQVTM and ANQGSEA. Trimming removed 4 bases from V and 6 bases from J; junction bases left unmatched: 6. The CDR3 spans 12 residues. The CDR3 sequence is CSVAPQGTEQYF. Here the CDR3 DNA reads TGCAGCGTTGCCCCACAGGGGACCGAGCAGTACTTC.

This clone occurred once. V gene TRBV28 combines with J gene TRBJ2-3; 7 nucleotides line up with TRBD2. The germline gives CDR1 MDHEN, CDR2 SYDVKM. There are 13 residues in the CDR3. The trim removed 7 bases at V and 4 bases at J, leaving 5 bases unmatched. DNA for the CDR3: TGTGCCAGCACCCCCCGGGGGGCAGATACGCAGTATTTT. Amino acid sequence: CASTPRGADTQYF.

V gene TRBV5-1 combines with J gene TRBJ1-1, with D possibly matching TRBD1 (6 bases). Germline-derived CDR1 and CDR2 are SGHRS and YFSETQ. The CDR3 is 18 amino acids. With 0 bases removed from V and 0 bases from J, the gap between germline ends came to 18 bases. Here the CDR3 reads CASSLVVDRGGLNTEAFF. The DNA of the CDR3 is TGCGCCAGCAGCTTGGTCGTGGACAGAGGAGGTTTGAACACTGAAGCTTTCTTT.

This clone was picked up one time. The DNA of the CDR3 is TGTGCCAGTAGTATAGGGGCAGCGAACACTGAAGCTTTCTTT. This gives the protein CASSIGAANTEAFF. V gene TRBV19 combines with J gene TRBJ1-1; no clear D gene. With 1 base removed from V and 1 base from J, the gap between germline ends came to 7 bases. Germline CDR1 LNHDA, CDR2 SQIVND (reference sequence). The CDR3 loop spans 14 amino acids.

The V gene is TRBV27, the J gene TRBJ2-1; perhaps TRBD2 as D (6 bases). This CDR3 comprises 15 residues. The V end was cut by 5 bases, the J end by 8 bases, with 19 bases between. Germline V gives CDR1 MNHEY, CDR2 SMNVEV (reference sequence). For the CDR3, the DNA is TGTGCCAGCAGTATGGCCGGTGGGAGGAACTATGAGCAGTTCTTC. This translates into CASSMAGGRNYEQFF.

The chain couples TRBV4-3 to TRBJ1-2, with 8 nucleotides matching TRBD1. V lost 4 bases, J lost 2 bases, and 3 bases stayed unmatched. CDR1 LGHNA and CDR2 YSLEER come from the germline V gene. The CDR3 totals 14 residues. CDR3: CASSLGQENYGYTF. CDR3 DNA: TGCGCCAGCAGCCTGGGACAGGAGAACTATGGCTACACCTTC.